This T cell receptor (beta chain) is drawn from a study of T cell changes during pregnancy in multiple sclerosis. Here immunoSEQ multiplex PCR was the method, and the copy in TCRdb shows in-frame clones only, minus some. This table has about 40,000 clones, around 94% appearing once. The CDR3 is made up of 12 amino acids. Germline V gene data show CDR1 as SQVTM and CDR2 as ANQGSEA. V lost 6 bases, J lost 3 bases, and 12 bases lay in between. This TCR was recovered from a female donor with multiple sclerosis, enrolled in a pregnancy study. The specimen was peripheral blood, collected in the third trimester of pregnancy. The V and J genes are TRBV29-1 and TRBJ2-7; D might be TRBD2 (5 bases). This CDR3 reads CSVGSGNYEQYF. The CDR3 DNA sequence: TGCAGCGTGGGGAGCGGAAACTACGAGCAGTACTTC.